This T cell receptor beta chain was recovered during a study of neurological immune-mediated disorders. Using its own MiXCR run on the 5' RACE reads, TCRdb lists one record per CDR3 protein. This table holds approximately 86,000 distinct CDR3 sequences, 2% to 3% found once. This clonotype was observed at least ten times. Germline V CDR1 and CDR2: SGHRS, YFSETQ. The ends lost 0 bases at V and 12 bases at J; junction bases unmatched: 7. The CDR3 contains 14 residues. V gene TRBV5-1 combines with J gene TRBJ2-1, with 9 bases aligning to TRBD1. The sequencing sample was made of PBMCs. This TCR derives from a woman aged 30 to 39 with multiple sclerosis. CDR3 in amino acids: CASSLDRGRNSQFF. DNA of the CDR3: TGCGCCAGCAGCTTGGACAGGGGGCGAAACTCGCAGTTCTTC.